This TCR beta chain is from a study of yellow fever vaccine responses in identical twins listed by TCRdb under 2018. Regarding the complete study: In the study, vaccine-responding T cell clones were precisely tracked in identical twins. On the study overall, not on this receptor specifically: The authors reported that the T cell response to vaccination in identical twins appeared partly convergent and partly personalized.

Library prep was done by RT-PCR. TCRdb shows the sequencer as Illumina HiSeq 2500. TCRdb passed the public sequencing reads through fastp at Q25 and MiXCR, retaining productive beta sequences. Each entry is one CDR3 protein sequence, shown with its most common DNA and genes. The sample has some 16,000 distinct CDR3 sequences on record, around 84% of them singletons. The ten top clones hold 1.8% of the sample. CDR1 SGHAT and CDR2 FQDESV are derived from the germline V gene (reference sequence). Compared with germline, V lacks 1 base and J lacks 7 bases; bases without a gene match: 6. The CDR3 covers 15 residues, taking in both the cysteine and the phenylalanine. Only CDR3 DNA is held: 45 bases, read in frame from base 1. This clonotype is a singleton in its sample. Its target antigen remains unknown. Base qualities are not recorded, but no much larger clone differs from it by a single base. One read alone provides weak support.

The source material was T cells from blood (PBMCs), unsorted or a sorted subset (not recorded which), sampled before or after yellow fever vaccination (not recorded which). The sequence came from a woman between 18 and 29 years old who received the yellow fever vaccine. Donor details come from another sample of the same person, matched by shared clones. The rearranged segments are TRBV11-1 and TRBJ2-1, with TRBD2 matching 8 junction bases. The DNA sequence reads TGTGCCAGCAGCTTAGGGCCGGGGGGGCAGAATGAGCAGTTCTTC. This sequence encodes CASSLGPGGQNEQFF.